The 21 T cell receptor beta chains in this list originate from one sample, sequenced in a study of blood T cell repertoires in COVID-19. The protocol was immunoSEQ multiplex PCR, while the TCRdb copy is restricted to in-frame clones and leaves out a portion. The sample contains around 700,000 clones, 80% to 90% of which appear only once. The sample consisted of peripheral blood. All receptors derive from a woman under 30 with acute or convalescent COVID-19.

V gene TRBV28 combines with J gene TRBJ1-2; perhaps TRBD1 as D (6 bases). V gave up 5 bases and J gave up 7 bases, with 14 bases separating them. Germline V gives CDR1 MDHEN, CDR2 SYDVKM. This CDR3 is built from 13 residues. In nucleotides, the CDR3 is TGTGCCAGCAGTAGGGGCCTCAGGGGTGGCTACACCTTC. It translates to CASSRGLRGGYTF.

The J gene is TRBJ1-5, the V gene TRBV6-6, with no clear D. The germline CDR1 and CDR2 sequences are MNHNY and SVGAGI (reference sequence). The CDR3 loop spans 16 amino acids. The V and J ends lost 0 bases and 5 bases respectively, with 14 bases between them. The CDR3 DNA sequence: TGTGCCAGCAGTTACTCCGGAGACCCACCGGATCAGCCCCAGCATTTT. It codes for CASSYSGDPPDQPQHF.

This clone was observed once. For the CDR3, the DNA is TGTGCCACCTCCCCGCGACAGGGTCTTATCTACGAGCAGTACTTC. Protein: CATSPRQGLIYEQYF. This chain connects TRBV5-6 to TRBJ2-7; TRBD1 matches 7 bases. With 9 bases clipped from V and 3 bases from J, the junction kept 15 bases outside the gene matches. The CDR3 sequence is 15 residues long. Per the germline V gene, CDR1 is SGHDT and CDR2 is YYEEEE. Full variable domain (remainder filled in from reference TRBV5-6 and TRBJ2-7): DAGVTQSPTHLIKTRGQQVTLRCSPKSGHDTVSWYQQALGQGPQFIFQYYEEEERQRGNFPDRFSGHQFPNYSSELNVNALLLGDSALYLCATSPRQGLIYEQYFGPGTRLTVT.

The gene calls are TRBV11-2 and TRBJ1-1; a weak D match, TRBD1 (6 bases). The V and J ends lost 1 base and 1 base respectively, with 10 bases between them. This CDR3 comprises 15 residues. Germline V CDR1 and CDR2: SGHAT, FQNNGV. The CDR3 DNA reads as TGTGCCAGCAGCTTAGGGGGGCGGAAGAACACTGAAGCTTTCTTT. It specifies CASSLGGRKNTEAFF.

This clone has just one count. J is TRBJ1-2 and V is TRBV7-8; D is perhaps TRBD1 (5 bases). Germline-derived CDR1 and CDR2 are SGHVS and FQNEAQ. The CDR3 runs to 17 residues. V lost 5 bases, J lost 5 bases, and 24 bases lay in between. CDR3 sequence (DNA): TGTGCCAGCAGCCCCCTCGGGGGAGAGGCTATATGGTATGGCTACACCTTC. It is translated as CASSPLGGEAIWYGYTF.

The chain carries TRBV9 and TRBJ1-2; a weak D match, TRBD1 (5 bases). CDR1 and CDR2 from the germline V gene are SGDLS and YYNGEE. Trimming stripped 0 bases from V and 5 bases from J, with 14 bases between. The CDR3 covers 15 residues. CDR3 amino acids: CASSVGVRQIYGYTF. CDR3 sequence (DNA): TGTGCCAGCAGCGTAGGGGTTAGACAGATTTATGGCTACACCTTC.

The chain links TRBV9 to TRBJ1-1; D is perhaps TRBD1 (6 bases). The CDR3 spans 18 residues. The V gene's germline CDR1 is SGDLS and CDR2 YYNGEE. The germline V and J ends were trimmed by 4 bases and 0 bases, with 22 bases remaining between them. The CDR3 sequence: CASSKRTDELGVNTEAFF. DNA of the CDR3: TGTGCCAGCAGCAAACGGACAGATGAGCTCGGGGTGAACACTGAAGCTTTCTTT.

V gene TRBV9 combines with J gene TRBJ1-3, with D perhaps matching TRBD1 (5 bases). From germline, CDR1 is SGDLS and CDR2 YYNGEE. V dropped 3 bases and J dropped 11 bases, with 21 bases sitting between them. The CDR3 totals 15 residues. This CDR3 is CASSADGTPWGAIYF. The CDR3 bases are TGTGCCAGCAGCGCGGATGGGACTCCTTGGGGTGCCATATATTTT.

The count of this clone is one. This chain connects TRBV6-1 to TRBJ1-1; D is unclear. There are 14 residues in the CDR3. Trimming took off 2 bases at V and 4 bases at J, with 11 bases between the two ends. Germline CDR1 MNHNS, CDR2 SASEGT. The CDR3 reads CASSESGSGTEAFF. The DNA for the CDR3 is TGTGCCAGCAGTGAATCCGGGTCTGGCACTGAAGCTTTCTTT.

V gene TRBV15 combines with J gene TRBJ2-1; 7 bases fit TRBD2. This CDR3 has 16 amino acids. CDR1 and CDR2 from the germline V gene are LNHNV and YYDKDF (reference sequence). Losses at the gene ends were 3 bases for V and 6 bases for J; bases not matched to a gene: 11. Written as DNA, the CDR3 is TGTGCCACCAGCAGGGAGTCCGGGGCGGGGGTCAATGAGCAGTTCTTC. Protein product: CATSRESGAGVNEQFF.

The chain uses TRBV7-9 and TRBJ1-4; D is unresolved. The V gene's germline CDR1 is SEHNR and CDR2 FQNEAQ (reference sequence). The length of the CDR3 is 15 residues. Trimming cost V 4 bases and J 5 bases, with 14 bases left between them. The CDR3 DNA is TGTGCCAGCAGCTCCCAGACAAGCCGGAATGAAAAACTGTTTTTT. It specifies CASSSQTSRNEKLFF.

The CDR3 spells CASTEAGSAFF. In DNA form, the CDR3 reads TGTGCCAGCACCGAGGCAGGGTCGGCTTTCTTT. This chain connects TRBV27 to TRBJ1-1; D might be TRBD1 (5 bases). V was clipped by 7 bases and J by 11 bases, with 14 bases between them. The CDR3 totals 11 residues. The germline CDR1 and CDR2 sequences are MNHEY and SMNVEV (reference sequence).

The V call is TRBV2, the J call TRBJ1-2, with 8 bases that match TRBD1. Germline-derived CDR1 and CDR2 are SNHLY and FYNNEI. This CDR3 comprises 16 residues. The V segment lost 10 bases and the J segment 3 bases; nucleotides outside the gene matches: 16. As DNA, the CDR3 is TGTGCCACCGTGAGGGAAAAAGGACAGGGCGACTATGGCTACACCTTC. It is translated as CATVREKGQGDYGYTF.

The rearrangement uses TRBV7-2 and TRBJ1-1; 7 bases match TRBD1. The CDR3 sequence is 13 residues long. V trimming: 5 bases; J trimming: 8 bases; junction bases outside the gene matches: 8. The germline V gene has CDR1 SGHTA and CDR2 FQGNSA. CDR3 sequence: CASSPRGTAEAFF. CDR3 DNA sequence: TGTGCCAGCAGCCCCCGAGGGACAGCCGAAGCTTTCTTT.

The chain uses TRBV10-3 and TRBJ1-5, with D possibly being TRBD1 (5 bases). This CDR3 contains 13 residues. V lost 0 bases and J lost 8, with 8 bases in between. Germline CDR1 is ENHRY and CDR2 is SYGVKD. CDR3 in DNA: TGTGCCATCAGTGAGTCGGGGGGGGAGCCCCAGCATTTT. Amino acid sequence: CAISESGGEPQHF.

The CDR3 DNA reads TGTGCCAGCAGTCGACTTATGGGCACTGAAGCTTTCTTT. This encodes CASSRLMGTEAFF. The chain joins TRBV14 to TRBJ1-1, with D unclear. This CDR3 is built from 13 residues. Trimming removed 6 bases at V and 4 bases at J, with 12 bases between. CDR1 and CDR2 from the germline V gene are SGHDN and FVKESK.

This chain uses TRBV6-2 or TRBV6-3 with TRBJ1-5; possible D gene TRBD1, 6 bases. This CDR3 has 15 amino acids. CDR1 MNHEY and CDR2 SVGEGT come from the germline V gene. V was shortened by 0 bases and J by 6 bases, with 12 bases between the two germline ends. DNA for the CDR3: TGTGCCAGCAGTTACTCGTACAGGGAGGGTCAGCCCCAGCATTTT. This sequence encodes CASSYSYREGQPQHF.

This clone turned up a few times. The chain combines TRBV2 with TRBJ1-3; TRBD1 matches at 7 bases. Germline V gives CDR1 SNHLY, CDR2 FYNNEI. Trimming removed 5 bases from V and 8 bases from J; junction bases left unmatched: 9. CDR3 length: 14 residues. This CDR3 is CASSRQGVAYTIYF. CDR3 nucleotides: TGTGCCAGCAGTCGACAGGGAGTTGCATACACCATATATTTT.

CDR3 region: CASSVDAAMNTEAFF. CDR3 in DNA: TGTGCCAGCAGCGTAGATGCGGCGATGAACACTGAAGCTTTCTTT. The chain couples TRBV9 to TRBJ1-1; D is unclear. Germline CDR1 SGDLS, CDR2 YYNGEE. CDR3 size: 15 residues. V shed 0 bases and J shed 0 bases, with 9 bases lying between them.

This clone was picked up a small number of times. This rearrangement joins TRBV28 to TRBJ1-5, with no clear D. Between the trimmed V and J ends, which lost 2 bases and 6 bases, there was a span of 23 bases. The CDR3 spans 18 residues. CDR1 is MDHEN and CDR2 is SYDVKM in the germline V gene. The CDR3 region has the DNA TGTGCCAGCAGTTTACCCCGGGTTCGGAGGGTTAAGGTTCAGCCCCAGCATTTT. This sequence encodes CASSLPRVRRVKVQPQHF. Full variable domain (remainder filled in from reference TRBV28 and TRBJ1-5): DVKVTQSSRYLVKRTGEKVFLECVQDMDHENMFWYRQDPGLGLRLIYFSYDVKMKEKGDIPEGYSVSREKKERFSLILESASTNQTSMYLCASSLPRVRRVKVQPQHFGDGTRLSIL.

The chain combines TRBV5-1 with TRBJ1-3; D unresolved. The CDR3 sequence is 17 residues long. V was cut by 1 base and J by 0 bases, with 14 bases left in between. CDR1 and CDR2 (germline): SGHRS, YFSETQ. CDR3 protein: CASSLREGGISGNTIYF. CDR3 DNA: TGCGCCAGCAGCTTGAGGGAGGGAGGTATCTCTGGAAACACCATATATTTT. The whole variable domain, remainder taken from reference TRBV5-1 and TRBJ1-3, is KAGVTQTPRYLIKTRGQQVTLSCSPISGHRSVSWYQQTPGQGLQFLFEYFSETQRNKGNFPGRFSGRQFSNSRSEMNVSTLELGDSALYLCASSLREGGISGNTIYFGEGSWLTVV.